Listed below are T cell receptor beta chains from one sample, sequenced in a study of blood T cell repertoires in COVID-19. Using immunoSEQ multiplex PCR, the repertoire was profiled, and TCRdb retains in-frame clones only, with some absent. Of 350,000 to 450,000 clones in the sample, roughly 86% were seen once. Sequencing used PBMCs or T cells enriched from blood (not recorded which). The receptors stem from a woman aged 25 to 45 who had recovered from COVID-19. Both conserved end residues are part of each CDR3. A D gene is named only where the DNA matches it firmly. A clone size is listed for some rows: how often the clone was seen (once, few, many), or a class if it is expanded.

j_gene | v_gene | abundance | d_gene | CDR3aa | CDR3nt
TRBJ2-7 | TRBV18 | - | - | CASSRDSSYEQYF | TGTGCCAGCTCGCGGGACAGCTCCTACGAGCAGTACTTC
TRBJ2-3 | TRBV6-4 | once | - | CASSDSIAGGDTQYF | TGTGCCAGCAGTGACTCTATCGCCGGCGGAGATACGCAGTATTTT
TRBJ1-2 | TRBV7-6 | - | - | CASSLNHHTQGANYGYTF | TGTGCCAGCAGCTTAAATCACCACACACAAGGGGCTAACTATGGCTACACCTTC
TRBJ2-5 | TRBV28 | - | - | CASSLAALAVRQETQYF | TGTGCCAGCAGTTTAGCAGCCCTAGCAGTCCGCCAAGAGACCCAGTACTTC
TRBJ2-7 | TRBV7-8 | - | - | CASSLALYEQYF | TGTGCCAGCAGCTTAGCACTTTACGAGCAGTACTTC
TRBJ2-7 | TRBV14 | - | - | CASSQGGKQYF | TGTGCCAGCAGCCAGGGGGGTAAGCAGTACTTC
TRBJ1-2 | TRBV18 | - | - | CASSPLRGGSVQHYGYTF | TGTGCCAGCTCACCACTGAGAGGGGGAAGTGTCCAACACTATGGCTACACCTTC
TRBJ2-1 | TRBV28 | - | TRBD2 | CASSLSTSGSWEQFF | TGTGCCAGCAGTTTGTCAACTAGCGGGAGTTGGGAGCAGTTCTTC
TRBJ1-2 | TRBV11-2 | - | TRBD1 | CASTDRRTGYGYTF | TGTGCCAGCACCGATCGAAGGACAGGGTATGGCTACACCTTC
TRBJ2-7 | TRBV6-5 | - | TRBD1 | CASRLGQGMVDEQYF | TGTGCCAGCAGACTGGGACAGGGTATGGTGGACGAGCAGTACTTC
TRBJ2-7 | TRBV5-1 | - | - | CASSLGGASEQYF | TGCGCCAGCAGCTTGGGCGGGGCATCCGAGCAGTACTTC
TRBJ2-1 | TRBV7-3 | - | TRBD2 | CASSASLASNEQFF | TGTGCCAGCAGCGCCTCACTAGCGTCTAATGAGCAGTTCTTC
TRBJ2-3 | TRBV20-1 | - | TRBD2 | CSASWGRAGETQYF | TGCAGTGCTAGTTGGGGGAGGGCCGGGGAAACGCAGTATTTT
TRBJ1-5 | TRBV20-1 | - | - | CSASQGTGQPQHF | TGCAGTGCTAGTCAGGGGACGGGTCAGCCCCAGCATTTT
TRBJ2-1 | TRBV11-2 | - | TRBD2 | CASSLVGVAGGPPFF | TGTGCCAGCAGCTTAGTGGGAGTAGCGGGAGGGCCTCCGTTCTTC
TRBJ1-5 | TRBV3-1/TRBV3-2 | - | - | CASSQGFGGNQPQHF | TGTGCCAGCAGCCAAGGATTTGGCGGTAATCAGCCCCAGCATTTT
TRBJ2-7 | TRBV5-1 | - | - | CASSLDREYEQYF | TGCGCCAGCAGCTTGGACAGGGAGTACGAGCAGTACTTC
TRBJ1-5 | TRBV18 | - | TRBD1 | CASSLDQTGGPQHF | TGTGCCAGCTCACTGGATCAGACAGGGGGGCCCCAGCATTTT
TRBJ2-3 | TRBV10-3 | - | - | CATLEVVARTDTQYF | TGTGCCACCCTTGAGGTCGTGGCGCGCACAGATACGCAGTATTTT
TRBJ2-7 | TRBV5-6 | - | TRBD1 | CASSWNRGAEQYF | TGTGCCAGCAGCTGGAACAGGGGCGCCGAGCAGTACTTC
TRBJ1-6 | TRBV6-5 | - | TRBD1 | CASSPTGGLNSPLHF | TGTGCCAGCAGTCCAACAGGGGGCCTGAATTCACCCCTCCACTTT
TRBJ1-2 | TRBV27 | - | TRBD1 | CASSGDREYGYTF | TGTGCCAGCAGCGGGGACAGAGAATATGGCTACACCTTC
TRBJ2-7 | TRBV6-6 | few | - | CASSSRGWEQYF | TGTGCCAGCAGCTCAAGGGGGTGGGAGCAGTACTTC
TRBJ1-2 | TRBV5-8 | - | TRBD1 | CASSLGTGSNYGYTF | TGTGCCAGCAGCTTAGGGACAGGGTCTAACTATGGCTACACCTTC
TRBJ1-2 | TRBV4-2 | few | - | CASRGGLGYTF | TGTGCCAGCAGGGGGGGGCTAGGCTACACCTTC
TRBJ2-7 | TRBV6-5 | - | TRBD2 | CASLPAGLAGGQYF | TGTGCCAGCTTACCTGCGGGACTAGCGGGAGGACAGTACTTC
TRBJ1-2 | TRBV27 | - | TRBD1 | CASSFNRDRLIYGYTF | TGTGCCAGCAGTTTTAATAGGGACAGATTAATCTATGGCTACACCTTC